Presented here are 25 T cell receptor beta chains from one specimen sequenced in a study of blood T cell repertoires in COVID-19 (dated by TCRdb to about 2020). To prepare the library, the immunoSEQ multiplex PCR assay was applied. This immuneACCESS table, as held by TCRdb, lists in-frame sequences with V and J called but not all clones. Of the missing ones, under half trace to an unresolved V gene in checked studies; the others have no known cause. Recorded for this sample are 30,000 to 35,000 clones; 83% of them occurred a single time. The ten top clones hold about 3.3% of the sample. The sequenced sample was peripheral blood. Receptors originate from a man aged 50-60 years with acute or convalescent COVID-19.

This chain connects TRBV24-1 to TRBJ2-2; D unclear. The CDR3 extends over 13 amino acids. CDR1 and CDR2 (germline): KGHDR, SFDVKD. V lost 7 bases to trimming and J lost 4 bases, with 9 bases between them. In nucleotides, the CDR3 is TGTGCCACCAGGACACCTTCCACCGGGGAGCTGTTTTTT. This translates into CATRTPSTGELFF.

The V call is TRBV7-8, the J call TRBJ2-7, with 9 bases that match TRBD1. Trimming removed 4 bases from V and 4 bases from J; junction bases left unmatched: 5. CDR1 and CDR2 from the germline V gene are SGHVS and FQNEAQ. This CDR3 is built from 14 residues. CDR3 residues: CASSYKDRGYEQYF. CDR3 in DNA: TGTGCCAGCAGCTACAAGGACAGGGGTTACGAGCAGTACTTC. Combining the CDR3 with reference TRBV7-8 and TRBJ2-7 gives the whole variable domain GAGVSQSPRYKVAKRGQDVALRCDPISGHVSLFWYQQALGQGPEFLTYFQNEAQLDKSGLPSDRFFAERPEGSVSTLKIQRTQQEDSAVYLCASSYKDRGYEQYFGPGTRLTVT.

The CDR3 is CASSRGTPLTYNEQFF. The CDR3 region has the DNA TGTGCCAGCAGCCGAGGGACTCCCTTAACCTACAATGAGCAGTTCTTC. The V and J genes are TRBV14 and TRBJ2-1, with a possible D match to TRBD2 (6 bases). Looked up from germline, CDR1 is SGHDN and CDR2 is FVKESK. Deletions cut 4 bases from V and 2 bases from J, with 15 bases between. The CDR3 is 16 residues long.

There are a few counts of this clone. J is TRBJ1-2 and V is TRBV27; 9 bases are shared with TRBD1. The J segment lost 8 bases and the V segment lost 7 bases, leaving 17 bases of the junction unmatched. In germline, CDR1 is MNHEY, CDR2 SMNVEV (reference sequence). This CDR3 has 16 amino acids. This chain's CDR3 is CASISLRDRETRGYTF. The CDR3 bases are TGTGCCAGCATCTCCCTCCGGGACAGGGAAACAAGGGGCTACACCTTC.

This chain joins TRBV2 and TRBJ2-7; 11 bases map to TRBD2. CDR3 length: 14 amino acids. Germline assignment: CDR1 SNHLY and CDR2 FYNNEI. J lost 4 bases, V lost 5 bases, and 4 bases had no gene match. This chain's CDR3 is CASSTSGGPYEQYF. The CDR3, as DNA: TGTGCCAGCAGTACTAGCGGGGGACCATACGAGCAGTACTTC.

The CDR3 here is CASSLSGSGTDTQYF. In nucleotides, the CDR3 is TGTGCCAGCAGCTTATCAGGGTCAGGCACAGATACGCAGTATTTT. The rearrangement uses TRBV11-3 and TRBJ2-3; tentative D call: TRBD1 (5 bases). The V end lost 2 bases, the J end lost 1 base, and 10 bases lay between the germline ends. This CDR3 has 15 amino acids. Germline assignment: CDR1 SGHNT and CDR2 YENEEA.

The gene calls are TRBV19 and TRBJ1-5; TRBD1 might be the D (5 bases). CDR3 length: 15 amino acids. V lost 7 bases, J lost 2 bases, and 15 bases lay in between. Germline-derived CDR1 and CDR2 are LNHDA and SQIVND (reference sequence). The CDR3 sequence is CASTLIPGGNQPQHF. The CDR3 DNA reads TGTGCCAGTACCCTTATTCCGGGGGGCAATCAGCCCCAGCATTTT.

The rearrangement uses TRBV27 and TRBJ2-2; TRBD1 agrees at 7 bases. The germline V gene encodes CDR1 MNHEY and CDR2 SMNVEV (reference sequence). The CDR3 runs 12 residues. V lost 5 bases to trimming and J lost 6 bases; unmatched junction nucleotides: 0. The CDR3 region is CASSQGAGELFF. DNA of the CDR3: TGTGCCAGCAGTCAGGGGGCCGGGGAGCTGTTTTTT.

The CDR3 here is CASSVALAGDTQYF. The DNA of the CDR3 is TGTGCCAGCAGCGTAGCACTAGCGGGGGATACGCAGTATTTT. This sequence joins TRBV9 and TRBJ2-3; the match to TRBD2 covers 10 bases. This CDR3 spans 14 amino acids. V trimming: 0 bases; J trimming: 6 bases; junction bases outside the gene matches: 1. The germline V gene has CDR1 SGDLS and CDR2 YYNGEE.

The chain couples TRBV28 to TRBJ2-1, with D perhaps TRBD1 (5 bases). V gave up 4 bases and J gave up 6 bases, with 13 bases separating them. The CDR3 is 14 residues long. The germline V gene has CDR1 MDHEN and CDR2 SYDVKM. CDR3 in DNA: TGTGCCAGCAGTTCCGGACAAAGAGGCAATGAGCAGTTCTTC. Translation gives CASSSGQRGNEQFF.

The genes are TRBV19 and TRBJ1-5; 9 bases are a match to TRBD1. From germline, CDR1 is LNHDA and CDR2 SQIVND (reference sequence). With 6 bases clipped from V and 1 base from J, the junction kept 4 bases outside the gene matches. The CDR3 runs 15 residues. CDR3 sequence (DNA): TGTGCCAGTAGAACGGGACAGGGAAGCAATCAGCCCCAGCATTTT. Translated: CASRTGQGSNQPQHF.

The chain links TRBV5-1 to TRBJ2-3, with D maybe TRBD1 (5 bases). Trimming stripped 6 bases from V and 0 bases from J, with 14 bases between. CDR3 length: 15 amino acids. In germline, CDR1 is SGHRS, CDR2 YFSETQ. The CDR3 is CASTPHGASTDTQYF. As DNA, the CDR3 is TGCGCCAGCACCCCGCATGGGGCTAGCACAGATACGCAGTATTTT.

The chain is built from TRBV2 and TRBJ1-4; TRBD1 agrees at 8 bases. Trimming cost V 8 bases and J 1 base; bases outside gene matches: 6. This CDR3 has 15 amino acids. CDR1 is SNHLY and CDR2 is FYNNEI in the germline V gene. The CDR3 DNA reads as TGTGCCAGCCAGACAGGGGTTGGAACTAATGAAAAACTGTTTTTT. This gives the protein CASQTGVGTNEKLFF. The variable domain in full, completed from reference TRBV2 and TRBJ1-4, reads EPEVTQTPSHQVTQMGQEVILRCVPISNHLYFYWYRQILGQKVEFLVSFYNNEISEKSEIFDDQFSVERPDGSNFTLKIRSTKLEDSAMYFCASQTGVGTNEKLFFGSGTQLSVL.

The sample holds a few counts of this clone. The rearrangement uses TRBV16 and TRBJ1-2; D is uncertain. Germline loops: CDR1 KGHSY, CDR2 FQNENV. The germline V and J ends were trimmed by 2 bases and 7 bases, with 11 bases remaining between them. The length of the CDR3 is 13 residues. CDR3 coding DNA: TGTGCCAGCAGCCAAAACACGAGAGGTGGCTACACCTTC. Translated, it gives CASSQNTRGGYTF.

This CDR3 reads CAISEPANTGELFF. CDR3 nucleotide sequence: TGTGCCATCAGTGAGCCTGCGAACACCGGGGAGCTGTTTTTT. The genes are TRBV10-3 and TRBJ2-2, with D unclear. CDR3 length: 14 amino acids. The V gene lost 2 bases and the J gene lost 0 bases, with 4 bases spanning the gap. CDR1 ENHRY and CDR2 SYGVKD come from the germline V gene.

J is TRBJ1-5 and V is TRBV12-5; D not resolved. CDR3 length equals 15 residues. Trimming took 6 bases from V and 7 from J, leaving 19 bases between them. CDR1 is LGHNT and CDR2 is FRNRAP in the germline V gene. CDR3 nucleotides: TGTGCTAGTGGGAGGGCCCGAAACCCGATACAGCCCCAGCATTTT. This codes for CASGRARNPIQPQHF.

The chain couples TRBV7-9 to TRBJ2-7; possibly TRBD2 for D (6 bases). Germline-derived CDR1 and CDR2 are SEHNR and FQNEAQ (reference sequence). The CDR3 loop spans 15 amino acids. The V and J ends lost 4 bases and 2 bases respectively, with 15 bases between them. CDR3: CASSSGLQFTYEQYF. The DNA of the CDR3 is TGTGCCAGCAGCTCGGGACTGCAGTTTACCTACGAGCAGTACTTC.

V is TRBV27 and J is TRBJ2-7, with TRBD1 matching over 8 bases. Germline CDR1 MNHEY, CDR2 SMNVEV (reference sequence). CDR3 size: 15 residues. With 4 bases clipped from V and 2 bases from J, the junction kept 7 bases outside the gene matches. The CDR3 DNA is TGTGCCAGCAGTTCCCTTGGACAGGGTGCCTACGAGCAGTACTTC. Its protein is CASSSLGQGAYEQYF.

This clone is classed as large. V gene TRBV19 combines with J gene TRBJ2-7; 8 bases align to TRBD2. With V trimmed by 4 bases and J by 5 bases, 10 bases remained unmatched. The CDR3 is 15 amino acids. Germline V gene lookup returns CDR1 LNHDA and CDR2 SQIVND (reference sequence). CDR3 sequence reads: CASSKPGTRVHEQYF. The DNA for the CDR3 is TGTGCCAGTAGTAAGCCGGGGACTAGGGTCCACGAGCAGTACTTC.

The chain joins TRBV27 to TRBJ1-1; the match to TRBD1 covers 9 bases. Trimming at V came to 4 bases and at J to 7 bases, leaving 4 bases not matched to a gene. Germline values: CDR1 MNHEY, CDR2 SMNVEV (reference sequence). The CDR3 has 13 residues. The CDR3 reads CASSYGQGFEAFF. In nucleotides, the CDR3 is TGTGCCAGCAGTTACGGACAGGGGTTTGAAGCTTTCTTT.

The sample holds one count of this clone. This chain links TRBV7-8 with TRBJ1-4; no firm D call. Germline V gene data show CDR1 as SGHVS and CDR2 as FQNEAQ. This CDR3 comprises 15 residues. V lost 2 bases to trimming and J lost 8 bases, with 15 bases between them. CDR3 bases: TGTGCCAGCAGCTTATACGGGATGGTCGGGGAAAAACTGTTTTTT. Translation gives CASSLYGMVGEKLFF.

The V gene is TRBV7-9, the J gene TRBJ1-1; 8 bases are a match to TRBD1. Germline CDR1 reads SEHNR; CDR2 reads FQNEAQ (reference sequence). The V and J ends lost 0 bases and 8 bases, in that order; junction bases with no gene match: 2. This CDR3 has 13 amino acids. The chain's CDR3 is CASSLARQGEAFF. CDR3 nucleotide sequence: TGTGCCAGCAGCTTAGCCCGACAGGGGGAAGCTTTCTTT.

Only a few counts were recorded for this clone. V gene TRBV5-4 combines with J gene TRBJ2-7; possibly TRBD1 for D (6 bases). The CDR3 totals 13 residues. V was shortened by 0 bases and J by 5 bases, with 9 bases between the two germline ends. Germline V gene sequence: CDR1 SGHNT, CDR2 YYREEE (reference sequence). This CDR3 reads CASSLGGLNEQYF. CDR3 nucleotide sequence: TGTGCCAGCAGCTTGGGGGGGCTCAACGAGCAGTACTTC.

This sequence joins TRBV28 and TRBJ1-2; no definite D call. In germline, CDR1 is MDHEN, CDR2 SYDVKM. The CDR3 sequence is 20 residues long. V was trimmed by 3 bases and J by 0 bases, leaving 26 bases between them. The CDR3 loop is CASSLSGWTIPPQANYGYTF. The DNA of the CDR3 is TGTGCCAGCAGTTTGTCGGGGTGGACCATCCCTCCTCAAGCTAACTATGGCTACACCTTC.

This rearrangement joins TRBV10-1 to TRBJ1-2; the match to TRBD1 covers 8 bases. The V gene's germline CDR1 is WNHNN and CDR2 SYGVQD (reference sequence). V lost 4 bases and J lost 6; bases outside the gene matches: 4. The CDR3 totals 13 residues. In nucleotides, the CDR3 is TGCGCCAGCAGTGGGAACAGGGGGAATGGCTACACCTTC. It yields the protein CASSGNRGNGYTF.